Sequencing of this T cell receptor (beta chain) was carried out in a study of Ad26.COV2.S vaccination and SARS-CoV-2 variants. Study-level findings and limits: Participants in the vaccine arm had higher spike-specific TCR breadth; placebo recipients had lower. Overall T cell responses may have been underestimated by the analyses of TCR breadth and depth.

Sequenced by immunoSEQ multiplex PCR; TCRdb stores in-frame clones only, minus some. The sample records about 440,000 clones, 87% being singletons. Germline assignment: CDR1 MDHEN and CDR2 SYDVKM. The length of the CDR3 is 15 residues. V gave up 11 bases and J gave up 5 bases; unmatched junction bases: 14. This clone was seen a handful of times. Its antigen is not known. The treatment: some 20 received Ad26.COV2.S at low or high dose, single or two shots; 5 received placebo; per-sample allocation not given. The study sampled participants on day 63 after the first vaccine or placebo injection. The sample consisted of peripheral blood, taken in a trial of Ad26.COV2.S vaccine versus placebo. This clonotype was sampled from a person between 18 and 65 years old who received the Ad26.COV2.S COVID-19 vaccine or a placebo. The genes are TRBV28 and TRBJ1-2; 10 bases line up with TRBD1. The CDR3, as DNA: TGTGCCGCCCAAATCTCCGACAGGGGGCTTTATGGCTACACCTTC. Its translation: CAAQISDRGLYGYTF.